This TCR beta chain was recovered during a study of blood T cell repertoires in COVID-19. Method: immunoSEQ multiplex PCR; TCRdb's copy keeps in-frame clones and lacks some. Of tens of thousands of clones in the sample, 85% to 90% were seen once. CDR1 and CDR2 from the germline V gene are LGHNA and YNFKEQ. CDR3 length equals 16 residues. The V and J ends lost 2 bases and 1 base respectively, with 12 bases between them. The sequenced sample consisted of peripheral blood. This TCR was recovered from a woman of 80 years or more with COVID-19, enrolled during active disease. The chain employs TRBV4-2 and TRBJ1-5; D is perhaps TRBD1 (6 bases). The CDR3 DNA reads as TGTGCCAGCAGCCAACCTACAGGGAGCAGCAATCAGCCCCAGCATTTT. Residues: CASSQPTGSSNQPQHF.